The clone carrying this TCR beta chain occurred once. Its antigen is currently unknown. This entry comes from a study of graft-versus-host responses after intestinal transplantation. Overall study context: Each of the recipients got a multivisceral, liver-intestinal, or isolated intestinal transplant.

Germline V gene lookup returns CDR1 SGHKS and CDR2 YYEKEE (reference sequence). The CDR3 is 13 amino acids. TCRdb's copy holds only in-frame clones and misses some; the assay was immunoSEQ multiplex PCR. The table records about 39,000 clones, about 93% of them present only once. The chain uses TRBV5-5 and TRBJ2-5, with unresolved D. The closer fit of TRBJ2-7 to the DNA end suggests the J call may be wrong. This sample comprised unstimulated CD8+ T cells sorted from spleen or lymph node cells, obtained before transplant. The receptor comes from a human donor who was the organ donor for an intestinal transplant. Here the CDR3 reads CASSSRWAHEQYF. The CDR3 DNA reads TGTGCCAGCAGCTCGCGTTGGGCCCACGAGCAGTACTTC.